This T cell receptor (beta chain) was sequenced in a study of beta chain features in type 1 diabetes. In all sorted populations, purity surpassed 95%. Whole-study findings and limits: There were fewer insertions and more deletions at the VDJ junctions of type 1 diabetes patients. In all four CD4+ subsets, TCRB CDR3 length was significantly, moderately reduced in type 1 diabetes.

Reverse transcribing all isolated RNA meant expressed TCRB transcripts were sequenced. For naive, central memory and regulatory T cell samples, reads averaged roughly 4 million. Generated by immunoSEQ multiplex PCR, the TCRdb table keeps only in-frame clones and is missing some. The table has about 160,000 clones, about 7.9% seen once. Regarding this clone: Its antigen is not identified.

The CDR3 loop spans 14 amino acids. Trimming shortened V by 1 base and J by 7 bases, and 13 bases separated the two germline ends. Per the germline V gene, CDR1 is SGHAT and CDR2 is FQNNGV. The sequence was collected from a man aged 18 to 29 with type 1 diabetes. The material sequenced was central memory CD4+ T cells from blood. The J gene is TRBJ1-2, the V gene TRBV11-2; D remains unclear. CDR3 bases: TGTGCCAGCAGCTTAGGGCAATCTGGCTCTGGCTACACCTTC. Protein: CASSLGQSGSGYTF.